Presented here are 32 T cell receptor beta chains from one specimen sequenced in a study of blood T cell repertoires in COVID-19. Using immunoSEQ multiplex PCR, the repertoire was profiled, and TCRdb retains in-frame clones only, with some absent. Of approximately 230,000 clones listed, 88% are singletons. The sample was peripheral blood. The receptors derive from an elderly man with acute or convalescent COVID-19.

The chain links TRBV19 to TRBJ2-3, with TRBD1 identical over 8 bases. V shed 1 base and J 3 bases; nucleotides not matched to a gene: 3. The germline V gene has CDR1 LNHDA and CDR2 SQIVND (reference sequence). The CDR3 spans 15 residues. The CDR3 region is CASSIGQGATDTQYF. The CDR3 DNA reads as TGTGCCAGTAGTATAGGGCAGGGGGCGACAGATACGCAGTATTTT.

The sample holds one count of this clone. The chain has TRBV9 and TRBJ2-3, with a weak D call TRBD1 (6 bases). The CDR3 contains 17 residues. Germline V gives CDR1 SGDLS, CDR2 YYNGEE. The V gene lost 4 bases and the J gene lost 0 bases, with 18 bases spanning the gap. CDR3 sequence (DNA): TGTGCCAGCAGCCCTTCCTACGGGACAATTAGCACAGATACGCAGTATTTT. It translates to CASSPSYGTISTDTQYF.

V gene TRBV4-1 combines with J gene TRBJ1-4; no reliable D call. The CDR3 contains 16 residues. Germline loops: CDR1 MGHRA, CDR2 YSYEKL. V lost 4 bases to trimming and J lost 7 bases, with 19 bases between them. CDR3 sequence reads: CASSLRRSGLGEKLFF. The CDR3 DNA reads TGCGCCAGCAGCCTTCGGCGTTCGGGGTTAGGTGAAAAACTGTTTTTT.

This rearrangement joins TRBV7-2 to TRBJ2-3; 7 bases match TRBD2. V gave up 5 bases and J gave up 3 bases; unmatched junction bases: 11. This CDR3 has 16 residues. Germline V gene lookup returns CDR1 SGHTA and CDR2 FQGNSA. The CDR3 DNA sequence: TGTGCCAGCAGCCTGCGACTAGCAGCTAATACAGATACGCAGTATTTT. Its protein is CASSLRLAANTDTQYF. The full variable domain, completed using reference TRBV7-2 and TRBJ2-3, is GAGVSQSPSNKVTEKGKDVELRCDPISGHTALYWYRQSLGQGLEFLIYFQGNSAPDKSGLPSDRFSAERTGGSVSTLTIQRTQQEDSAVYLCASSLRLAANTDTQYFGPGTRLTVL.

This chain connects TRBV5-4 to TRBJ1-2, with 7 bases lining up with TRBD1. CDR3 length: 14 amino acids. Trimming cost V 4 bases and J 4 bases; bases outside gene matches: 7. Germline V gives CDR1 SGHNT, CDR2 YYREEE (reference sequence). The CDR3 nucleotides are TGTGCCAGCAGCATTACAGGGGCACTCTATGGCTACACCTTC. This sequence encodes CASSITGALYGYTF.

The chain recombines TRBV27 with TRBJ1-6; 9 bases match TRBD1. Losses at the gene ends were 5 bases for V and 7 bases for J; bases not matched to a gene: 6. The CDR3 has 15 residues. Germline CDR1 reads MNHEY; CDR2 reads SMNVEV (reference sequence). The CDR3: CASSPGTGRNSPLHF. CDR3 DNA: TGTGCCAGCAGTCCCGGGACAGGGCGGAATTCACCCCTCCACTTT.

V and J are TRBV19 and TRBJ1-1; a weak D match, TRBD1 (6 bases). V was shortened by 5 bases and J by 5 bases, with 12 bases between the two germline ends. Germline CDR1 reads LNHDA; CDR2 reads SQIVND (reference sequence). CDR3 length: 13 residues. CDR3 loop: CASSLYRETEAFF. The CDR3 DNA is TGTGCCAGTAGTCTCTACAGGGAGACTGAAGCTTTCTTT. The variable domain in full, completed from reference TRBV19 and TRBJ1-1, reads DGGITQSPKYLFRKEGQNVTLSCEQNLNHDAMYWYRQDPGQGLRLIYYSQIVNDFQKGDIAEGYSVSREKKESFPLTVTSAQKNPTAFYLCASSLYRETEAFFGQGTRLTVV.

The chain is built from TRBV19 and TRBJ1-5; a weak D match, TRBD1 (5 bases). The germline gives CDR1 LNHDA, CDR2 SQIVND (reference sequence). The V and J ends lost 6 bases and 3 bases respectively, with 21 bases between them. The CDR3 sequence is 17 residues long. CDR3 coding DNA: TGTGCCAGTAGACGTGGGATCGGCAGGGAAGCCAATCAGCCCCAGCATTTT. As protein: CASRRGIGREANQPQHF. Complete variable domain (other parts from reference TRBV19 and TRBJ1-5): DGGITQSPKYLFRKEGQNVTLSCEQNLNHDAMYWYRQDPGQGLRLIYYSQIVNDFQKGDIAEGYSVSREKKESFPLTVTSAQKNPTAFYLCASRRGIGREANQPQHFGDGTRLSIL.

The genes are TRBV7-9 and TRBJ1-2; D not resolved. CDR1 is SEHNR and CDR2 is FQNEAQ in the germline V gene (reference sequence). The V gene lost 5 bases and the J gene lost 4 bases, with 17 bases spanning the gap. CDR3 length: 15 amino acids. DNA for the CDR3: TGTGCCAGCAGCATACTCAAGACGGAGCCCTATGGCTACACCTTC. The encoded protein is CASSILKTEPYGYTF.

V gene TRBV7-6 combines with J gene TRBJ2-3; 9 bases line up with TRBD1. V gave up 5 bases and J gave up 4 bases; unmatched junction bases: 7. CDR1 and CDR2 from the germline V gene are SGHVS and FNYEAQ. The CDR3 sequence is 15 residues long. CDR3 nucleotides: TGTGCCAGCAGCCCACAGGGGGCAATGGCAGATACGCAGTATTTT. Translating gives CASSPQGAMADTQYF.

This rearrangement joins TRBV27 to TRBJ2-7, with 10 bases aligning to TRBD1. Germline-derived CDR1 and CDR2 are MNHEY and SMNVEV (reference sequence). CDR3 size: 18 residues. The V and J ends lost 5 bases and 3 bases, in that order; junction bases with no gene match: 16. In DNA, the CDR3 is TGTGCCAGCAGTCCCCCTCTTTCACGGGACAGGGGAAACTACGAGCAGTACTTC. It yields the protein CASSPPLSRDRGNYEQYF.

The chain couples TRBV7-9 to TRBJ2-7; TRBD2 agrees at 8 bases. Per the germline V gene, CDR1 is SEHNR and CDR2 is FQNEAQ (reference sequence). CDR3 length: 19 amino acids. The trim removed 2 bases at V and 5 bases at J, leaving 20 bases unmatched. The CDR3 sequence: CASSLLSRGMRAGAHEQYF. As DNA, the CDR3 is TGTGCCAGCAGCTTATTATCGCGGGGGATGAGAGCGGGAGCCCACGAGCAGTACTTC. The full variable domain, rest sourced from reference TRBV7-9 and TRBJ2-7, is DTGVSQNPRHKITKRGQNVTFRCDPISEHNRLYWYRQTLGQGPEFLTYFQNEAQLEKSRLLSDRFSAERPKGSFSTLEIQRTEQGDSAMYLCASSLLSRGMRAGAHEQYFGPGTRLTVT.

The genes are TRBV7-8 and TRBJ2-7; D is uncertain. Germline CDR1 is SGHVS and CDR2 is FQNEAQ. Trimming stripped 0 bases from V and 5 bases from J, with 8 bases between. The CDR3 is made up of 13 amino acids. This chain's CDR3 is CASSLAVSDEQYF. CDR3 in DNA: TGTGCCAGCAGCTTAGCTGTTTCTGACGAGCAGTACTTC.

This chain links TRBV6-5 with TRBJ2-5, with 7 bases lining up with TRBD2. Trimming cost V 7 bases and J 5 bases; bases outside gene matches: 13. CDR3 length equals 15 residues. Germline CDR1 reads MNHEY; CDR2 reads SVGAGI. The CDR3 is CASTVAGAGRETQYF. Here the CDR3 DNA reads TGTGCCAGCACCGTTGCGGGAGCGGGAAGGGAGACCCAGTACTTC.

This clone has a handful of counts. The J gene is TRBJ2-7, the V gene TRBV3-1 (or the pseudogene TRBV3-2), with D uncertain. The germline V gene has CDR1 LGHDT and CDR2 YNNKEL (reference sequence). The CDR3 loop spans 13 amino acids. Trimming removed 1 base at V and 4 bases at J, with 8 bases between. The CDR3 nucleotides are TGTGCCAGCAGCCAAGCCAGAACATACGAGCAGTACTTC. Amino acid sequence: CASSQARTYEQYF.

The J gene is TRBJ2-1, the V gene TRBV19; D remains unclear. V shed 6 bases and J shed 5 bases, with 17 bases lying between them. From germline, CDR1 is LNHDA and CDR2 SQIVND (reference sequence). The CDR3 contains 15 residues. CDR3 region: CASRPPGPMNNEQFF. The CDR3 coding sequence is TGTGCCAGTAGACCCCCGGGTCCAATGAACAATGAGCAGTTCTTC.

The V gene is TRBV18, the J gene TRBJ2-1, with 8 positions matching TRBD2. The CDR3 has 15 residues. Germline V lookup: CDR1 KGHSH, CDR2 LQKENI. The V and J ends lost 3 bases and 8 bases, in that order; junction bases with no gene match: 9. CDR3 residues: CASSPEAGALDEQFF. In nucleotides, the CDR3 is TGTGCCAGCTCACCCGAAGCGGGAGCTTTAGATGAGCAGTTCTTC.

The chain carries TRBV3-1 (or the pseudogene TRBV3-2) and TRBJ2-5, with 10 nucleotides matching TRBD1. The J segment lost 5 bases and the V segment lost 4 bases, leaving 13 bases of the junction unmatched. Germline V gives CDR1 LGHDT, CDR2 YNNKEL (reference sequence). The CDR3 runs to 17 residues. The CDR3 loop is CASSPSPRQGALETQYF. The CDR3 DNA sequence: TGTGCCAGCAGCCCCAGCCCCCGACAGGGGGCTTTGGAGACCCAGTACTTC.

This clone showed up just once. CDR3 amino acids: CASSLPGQRNEKLFF. CDR3 bases: TGTGCCAGCAGTCTACCGGGACAGCGTAATGAAAAACTGTTTTTT. This rearrangement joins TRBV11-3 to TRBJ1-4, with 7 bases matching TRBD1. The V gene end was trimmed by 6 bases and the J gene end by 4 bases; junction bases not matched to a gene: 8. Germline CDR1 is SGHNT and CDR2 is YENEEA. This CDR3 region has 15 residues.

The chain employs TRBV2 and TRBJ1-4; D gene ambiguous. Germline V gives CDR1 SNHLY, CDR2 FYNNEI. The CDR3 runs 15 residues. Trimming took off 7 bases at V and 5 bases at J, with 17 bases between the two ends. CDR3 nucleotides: TGTGCCAGCATTCCATTATTTACGGGGAATGAAAAACTGTTTTTT. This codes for CASIPLFTGNEKLFF.

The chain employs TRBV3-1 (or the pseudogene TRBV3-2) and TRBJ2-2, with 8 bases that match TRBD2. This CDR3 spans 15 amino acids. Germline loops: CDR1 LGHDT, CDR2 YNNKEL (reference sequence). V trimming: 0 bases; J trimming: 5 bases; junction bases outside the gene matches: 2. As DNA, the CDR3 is TGTGCCAGCAGCCAAGAGAAGCGGGGGACCGGGGAGCTGTTTTTT. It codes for CASSQEKRGTGELFF.

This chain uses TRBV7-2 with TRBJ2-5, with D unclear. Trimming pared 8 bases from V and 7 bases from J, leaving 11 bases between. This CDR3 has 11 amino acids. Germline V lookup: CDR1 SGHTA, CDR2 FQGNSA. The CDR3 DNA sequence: TGTGCCAGCCGAGTTAGCCGGACCCAGTACTTC. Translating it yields CASRVSRTQYF.

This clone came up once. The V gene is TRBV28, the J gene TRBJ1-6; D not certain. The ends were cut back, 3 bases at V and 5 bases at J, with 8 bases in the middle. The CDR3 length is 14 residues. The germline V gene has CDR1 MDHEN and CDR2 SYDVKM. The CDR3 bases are TGTGCCAGCAGTTTGCGGCAAAATAATTCACCCCTCCACTTT. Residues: CASSLRQNNSPLHF. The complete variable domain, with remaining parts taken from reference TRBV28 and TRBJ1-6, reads DVKVTQSSRYLVKRTGEKVFLECVQDMDHENMFWYRQDPGLGLRLIYFSYDVKMKEKGDIPEGYSVSREKKERFSLILESASTNQTSMYLCASSLRQNNSPLHFGNGTRLTVT.

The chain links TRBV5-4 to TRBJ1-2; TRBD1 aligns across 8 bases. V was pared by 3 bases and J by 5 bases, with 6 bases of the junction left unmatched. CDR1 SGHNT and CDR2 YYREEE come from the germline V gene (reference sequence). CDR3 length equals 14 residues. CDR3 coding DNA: TGTGCCAGCAGCTCTACGACAGGGGCTTATGGCTACACCTTC. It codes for CASSSTTGAYGYTF. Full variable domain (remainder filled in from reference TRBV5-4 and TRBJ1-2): ETGVTQSPTHLIKTRGQQVTLRCSSQSGHNTVSWYQQALGQGPQFIFQYYREEENGRGNFPPRFSGLQFPNYSSELNVNALELDDSALYLCASSSTTGAYGYTFGSGTRLTVV.

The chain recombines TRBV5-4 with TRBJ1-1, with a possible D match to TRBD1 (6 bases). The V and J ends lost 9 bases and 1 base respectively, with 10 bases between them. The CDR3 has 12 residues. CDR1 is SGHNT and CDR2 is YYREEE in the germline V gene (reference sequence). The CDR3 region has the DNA TGTGCCACCTTAGGGGGGAACACTGAAGCTTTCTTT. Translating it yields CATLGGNTEAFF.

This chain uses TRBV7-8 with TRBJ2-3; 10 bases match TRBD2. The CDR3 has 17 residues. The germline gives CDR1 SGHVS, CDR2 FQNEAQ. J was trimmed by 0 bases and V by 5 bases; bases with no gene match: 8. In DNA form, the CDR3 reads TGTGCCAGCAGCCAACGGACTAGCGGAGTTAGCACAGATACGCAGTATTTT. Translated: CASSQRTSGVSTDTQYF.

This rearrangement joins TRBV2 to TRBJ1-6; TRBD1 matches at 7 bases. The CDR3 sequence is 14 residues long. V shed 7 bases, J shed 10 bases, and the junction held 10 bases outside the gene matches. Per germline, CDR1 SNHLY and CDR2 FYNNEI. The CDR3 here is CASMGQPMGSPLHF. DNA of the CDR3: TGTGCCAGCATGGGACAGCCTATGGGATCACCCCTCCACTTT.

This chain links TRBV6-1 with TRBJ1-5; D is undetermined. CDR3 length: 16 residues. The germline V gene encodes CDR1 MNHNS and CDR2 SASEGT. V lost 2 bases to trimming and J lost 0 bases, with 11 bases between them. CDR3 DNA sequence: TGTGCCAGCAGTGAACTGGGAGGGATTAGCAATCAGCCCCAGCATTTT. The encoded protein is CASSELGGISNQPQHF.

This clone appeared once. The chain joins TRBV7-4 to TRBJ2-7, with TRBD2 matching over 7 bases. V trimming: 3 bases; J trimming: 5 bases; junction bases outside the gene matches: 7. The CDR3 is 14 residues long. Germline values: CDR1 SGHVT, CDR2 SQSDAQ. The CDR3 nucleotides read TGTGCCAGCAGCTTTCGACTAGCTCGAGACGAGCAGTACTTC. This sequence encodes CASSFRLARDEQYF. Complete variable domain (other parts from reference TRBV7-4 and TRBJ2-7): GAGVSQSPRYKVAKRGRDVALRCDSISGHVTLYWYRQTLGQGSEVLTYSQSDAQRDKSGRPSGRFSAERPERSVSTLKIQRTEQGDSAVYLCASSFRLARDEQYFGPGTRLTVT.

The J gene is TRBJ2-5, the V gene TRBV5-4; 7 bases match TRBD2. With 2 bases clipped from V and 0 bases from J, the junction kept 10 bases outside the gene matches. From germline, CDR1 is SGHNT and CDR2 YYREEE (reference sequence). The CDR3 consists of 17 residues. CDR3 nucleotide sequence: TGTGCCAGCAGCTTTGGACTAGTACGTCAGGACCAAGAGACCCAGTACTTC. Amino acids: CASSFGLVRQDQETQYF.

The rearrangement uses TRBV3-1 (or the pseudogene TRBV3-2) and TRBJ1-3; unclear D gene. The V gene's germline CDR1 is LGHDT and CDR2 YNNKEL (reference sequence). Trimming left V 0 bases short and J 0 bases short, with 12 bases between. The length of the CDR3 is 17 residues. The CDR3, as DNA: TGTGCCAGCAGCCAAGATGAGGATTCTTACTCTGGAAACACCATATATTTT. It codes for CASSQDEDSYSGNTIYF.

The chain's CDR3 is CASSLGQGSYGYTF. The CDR3 DNA reads TGTGCCAGCAGCCTAGGACAGGGTAGCTATGGCTACACCTTC. J is TRBJ1-2 and V is TRBV5-6, with 8 bases matching TRBD1. Per germline, CDR1 SGHDT and CDR2 YYEEEE. The CDR3 is made up of 14 amino acids. The junction had 6 bases not matched to a gene; V was cut back by 4 bases and J by 4 bases. Filled out from reference TRBV5-6 and TRBJ1-2, the complete variable domain reads DAGVTQSPTHLIKTRGQQVTLRCSPKSGHDTVSWYQQALGQGPQFIFQYYEEEERQRGNFPDRFSGHQFPNYSSELNVNALLLGDSALYLCASSLGQGSYGYTFGSGTRLTVV.